A selection of T cell receptor beta chains follows, all from one sample in a study of cytomegalovirus exposure and HLA in healthy donors. The protocol was immunoSEQ multiplex PCR, while the TCRdb copy is restricted to in-frame clones and leaves out a portion. In the table there are 100,000 to 150,000 clones, roughly 78% of which are singletons. Sample: PBMCs. These receptors came from a woman aged 40 to 50 in good health and CMV-seronegative. Each CDR3 is given with its conserved first and last residue. Each record gives: J gene, V gene, clone size, D gene, CDR3 protein, CDR3 DNA. The D gene is left open where the match is weak. Rows may omit the clone size; those that give it use once, few, many or a size class.

J gene: TRBJ2-7; V gene: TRBV4-3; clone size: NA; D gene: TRBD2; CDR3 protein: CASSRDLAGDSYEQYF; CDR3 DNA: TGCGCCAGCAGCCGAGACTTAGCGGGAGACTCCTACGAGCAGTACTTC
J gene: TRBJ2-5; V gene: TRBV11-2; clone size: NA; D gene: NA; CDR3 protein: CASSPAEVGYQYF; CDR3 DNA: TGTGCCAGCAGCCCGGCGGAGGTGGGTTACCAGTACTTC
J gene: TRBJ1-1; V gene: TRBV28; clone size: NA; D gene: NA; CDR3 protein: CASSFLRGGGTEAFF; CDR3 DNA: TGTGCCAGCAGTTTTCTCAGGGGTGGCGGCACTGAAGCTTTCTTT
J gene: TRBJ2-7; V gene: TRBV15; clone size: NA; D gene: NA; CDR3 protein: CATSKGDTTYEQYF; CDR3 DNA: TGTGCCACCAGCAAGGGGGATACTACCTACGAGCAGTACTTC
J gene: TRBJ2-1; V gene: TRBV5-8; clone size: NA; D gene: TRBD2; CDR3 protein: CASTSGGYYYNEQFF; CDR3 DNA: TGTGCCAGCACTTCGGGGGGTTATTATTACAATGAGCAGTTCTTC
J gene: TRBJ2-7; V gene: TRBV10-3; clone size: NA; D gene: NA; CDR3 protein: CAISATGGNPYYEQYF; CDR3 DNA: TGTGCCATCAGTGCGACCGGGGGAAACCCCTACTACGAGCAGTACTTC
J gene: TRBJ2-7; V gene: TRBV5-8; clone size: few; D gene: TRBD1; CDR3 protein: CASSQTGGGLQYF; CDR3 DNA: TGTGCCAGCAGCCAGACAGGGGGCGGGTTGCAGTACTTC
J gene: TRBJ1-2; V gene: TRBV6-1; clone size: NA; D gene: TRBD1; CDR3 protein: CASSLTGQGHGYTF; CDR3 DNA: TGTGCCAGCAGCCTTACGGGACAGGGCCATGGCTACACCTTC
J gene: TRBJ1-1; V gene: TRBV7-2; clone size: NA; D gene: TRBD1; CDR3 protein: CASSGLADTGGLTEAFF; CDR3 DNA: TGTGCCAGCAGCGGATTGGCCGATACAGGGGGGTTGACTGAAGCTTTCTTT
J gene: TRBJ2-1; V gene: TRBV7-2; clone size: NA; D gene: TRBD1; CDR3 protein: CASSLGRDRAHEQFF; CDR3 DNA: TGTGCCAGCAGCTTAGGGCGGGACAGGGCCCATGAGCAGTTCTTC
J gene: TRBJ2-5; V gene: TRBV18; clone size: NA; D gene: NA; CDR3 protein: CASSPPREWETQYF; CDR3 DNA: TGTGCCAGCTCACCACCCCGGGAGTGGGAGACCCAGTACTTC
J gene: TRBJ2-1; V gene: TRBV27; clone size: NA; D gene: TRBD2; CDR3 protein: CASSLHTSGSVNEQFF; CDR3 DNA: TGTGCCAGCAGTTTACATACTAGCGGGAGTGTTAATGAGCAGTTCTTC
J gene: TRBJ2-4; V gene: TRBV2; clone size: NA; D gene: TRBD1; CDR3 protein: CASRPGQGGNSQYF; CDR3 DNA: TGTGCCAGCAGGCCGGGACAGGGTGGGAACAGTCAGTACTTC
J gene: TRBJ1-1; V gene: TRBV4-1; clone size: NA; D gene: NA; CDR3 protein: CASSQQAQGETEAFF; CDR3 DNA: TGCGCCAGCAGCCAGCAGGCACAGGGTGAGACTGAAGCTTTCTTT